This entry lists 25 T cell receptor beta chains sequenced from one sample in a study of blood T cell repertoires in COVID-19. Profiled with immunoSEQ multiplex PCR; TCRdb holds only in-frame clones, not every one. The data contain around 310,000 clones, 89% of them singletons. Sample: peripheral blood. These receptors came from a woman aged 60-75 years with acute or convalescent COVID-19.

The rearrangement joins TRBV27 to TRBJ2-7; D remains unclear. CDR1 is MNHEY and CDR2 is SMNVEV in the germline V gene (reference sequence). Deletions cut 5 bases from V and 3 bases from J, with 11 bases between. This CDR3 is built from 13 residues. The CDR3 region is CASSPLGDYEQYF. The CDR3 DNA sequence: TGTGCCAGCAGTCCTCTTGGAGACTACGAGCAGTACTTC.

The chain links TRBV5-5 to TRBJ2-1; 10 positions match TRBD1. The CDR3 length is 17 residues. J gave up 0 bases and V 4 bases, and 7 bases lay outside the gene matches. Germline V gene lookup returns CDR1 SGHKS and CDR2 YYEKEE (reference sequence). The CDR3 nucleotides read TGTGCCAGCAGCCCAGACAGGGGGCTGGCCTCCTACAATGAGCAGTTCTTC. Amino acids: CASSPDRGLASYNEQFF.

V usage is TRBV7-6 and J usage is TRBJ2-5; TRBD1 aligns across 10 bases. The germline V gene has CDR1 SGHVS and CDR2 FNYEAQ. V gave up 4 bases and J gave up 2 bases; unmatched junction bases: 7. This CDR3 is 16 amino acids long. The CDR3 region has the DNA TGTGCCAGCAGCTCCGAGGACAGGGGGAGGCAAGAGACCCAGTACTTC. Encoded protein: CASSSEDRGRQETQYF.

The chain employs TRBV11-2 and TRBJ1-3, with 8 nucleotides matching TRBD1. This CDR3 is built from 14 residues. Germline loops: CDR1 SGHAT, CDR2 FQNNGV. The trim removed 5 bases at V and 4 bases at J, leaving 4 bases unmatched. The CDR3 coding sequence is TGTGCCAGCAGCCTGACAGGGGACGGAAACACCATATATTTT. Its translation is CASSLTGDGNTIYF.

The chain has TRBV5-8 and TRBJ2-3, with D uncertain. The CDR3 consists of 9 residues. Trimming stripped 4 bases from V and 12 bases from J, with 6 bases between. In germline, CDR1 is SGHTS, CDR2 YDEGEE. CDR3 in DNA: TGTGCCAGCAGCCAGGCACAGTATTTT. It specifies CASSQAQYF.

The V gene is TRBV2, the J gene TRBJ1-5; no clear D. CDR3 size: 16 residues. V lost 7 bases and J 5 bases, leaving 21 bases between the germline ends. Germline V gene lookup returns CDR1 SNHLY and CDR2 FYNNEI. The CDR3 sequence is CASTGEPRREDQPQHF. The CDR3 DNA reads TGTGCCAGCACTGGTGAACCGAGGAGGGAGGATCAGCCCCAGCATTTT.

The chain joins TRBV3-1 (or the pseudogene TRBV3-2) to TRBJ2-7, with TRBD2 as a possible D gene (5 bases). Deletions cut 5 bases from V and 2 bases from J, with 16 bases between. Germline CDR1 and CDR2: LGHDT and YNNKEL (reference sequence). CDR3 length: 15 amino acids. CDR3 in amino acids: CASSSRDIGAYEQYF. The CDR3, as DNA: TGTGCCAGCAGCTCCCGGGATATCGGAGCCTACGAGCAGTACTTC.

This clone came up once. For the CDR3, the DNA is TGTGCCAGCAGTTCCGGGACAGGGATGGTGCGGCCCCTCCACTTT. As protein: CASSSGTGMVRPLHF. The rearrangement uses TRBV6-5 and TRBJ1-6, with 9 bases aligning to TRBD1. This CDR3 is 15 amino acids long. The J segment lost 13 bases and the V segment lost 4 bases, leaving 11 bases of the junction unmatched. Per the germline V gene, CDR1 is MNHEY and CDR2 is SVGAGI.

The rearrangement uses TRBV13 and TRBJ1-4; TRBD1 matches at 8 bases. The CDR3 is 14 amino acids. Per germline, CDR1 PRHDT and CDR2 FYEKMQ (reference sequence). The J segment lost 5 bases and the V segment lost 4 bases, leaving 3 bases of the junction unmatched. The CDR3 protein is CASSYDRGNEKLFF. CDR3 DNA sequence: TGTGCCAGCAGCTACGACAGGGGCAATGAAAAACTGTTTTTT.

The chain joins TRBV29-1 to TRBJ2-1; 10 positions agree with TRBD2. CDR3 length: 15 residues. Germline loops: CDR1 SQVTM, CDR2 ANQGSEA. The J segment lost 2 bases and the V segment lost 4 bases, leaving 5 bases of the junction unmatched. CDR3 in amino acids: CSVVSSGRPYNEQFF. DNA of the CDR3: TGCAGCGTTGTTTCTAGCGGGAGACCCTACAATGAGCAGTTCTTC.

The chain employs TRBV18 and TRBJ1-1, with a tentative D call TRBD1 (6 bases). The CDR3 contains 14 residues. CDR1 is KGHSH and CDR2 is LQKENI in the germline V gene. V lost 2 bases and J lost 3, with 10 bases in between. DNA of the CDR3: TGTGCCAGCTCACCAGGGGGCATGGACACTGAAGCTTTCTTT. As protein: CASSPGGMDTEAFF.

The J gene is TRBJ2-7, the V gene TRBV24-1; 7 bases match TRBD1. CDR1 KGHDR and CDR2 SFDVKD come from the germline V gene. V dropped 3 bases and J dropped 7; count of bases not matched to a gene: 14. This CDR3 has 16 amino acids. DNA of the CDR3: TGTGCCACCAGTGATATGACGGACAGGTTTCTACGGGAGCAGTACTTC. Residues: CATSDMTDRFLREQYF.

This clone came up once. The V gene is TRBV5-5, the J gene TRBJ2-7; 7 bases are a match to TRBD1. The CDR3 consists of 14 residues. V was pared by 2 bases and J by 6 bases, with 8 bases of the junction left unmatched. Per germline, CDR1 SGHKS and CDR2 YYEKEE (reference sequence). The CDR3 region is CASSFPGTVPEQYF. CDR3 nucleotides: TGTGCCAGCAGCTTCCCCGGGACAGTCCCCGAGCAGTACTTC.

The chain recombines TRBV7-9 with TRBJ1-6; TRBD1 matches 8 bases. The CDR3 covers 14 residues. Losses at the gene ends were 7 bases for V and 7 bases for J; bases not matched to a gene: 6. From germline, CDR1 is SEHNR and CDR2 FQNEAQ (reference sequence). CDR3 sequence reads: CASIPGGVNSPLHF. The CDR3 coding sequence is TGTGCCAGCATCCCAGGGGGCGTGAATTCACCCCTCCACTTT.

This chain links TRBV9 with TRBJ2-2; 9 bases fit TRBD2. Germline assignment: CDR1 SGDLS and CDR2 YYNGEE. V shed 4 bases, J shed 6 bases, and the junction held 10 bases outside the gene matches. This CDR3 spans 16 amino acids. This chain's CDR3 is CASSYQAGGTAGELFF. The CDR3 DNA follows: TGTGCCAGCAGCTACCAAGCGGGGGGAACGGCCGGGGAGCTGTTTTTT.

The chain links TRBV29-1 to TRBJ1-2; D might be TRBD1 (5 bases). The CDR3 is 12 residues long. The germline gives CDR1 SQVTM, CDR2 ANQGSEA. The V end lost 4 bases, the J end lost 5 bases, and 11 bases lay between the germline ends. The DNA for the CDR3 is TGCAGCGTTGCAGGGTCTCAATATGGCTACACCTTC. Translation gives CSVAGSQYGYTF.

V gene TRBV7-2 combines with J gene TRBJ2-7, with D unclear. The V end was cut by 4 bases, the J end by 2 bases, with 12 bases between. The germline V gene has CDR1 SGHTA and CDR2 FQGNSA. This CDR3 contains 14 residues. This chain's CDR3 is CASSSRKRPYEQYF. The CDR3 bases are TGTGCCAGCAGCTCCAGGAAACGTCCCTACGAGCAGTACTTC.

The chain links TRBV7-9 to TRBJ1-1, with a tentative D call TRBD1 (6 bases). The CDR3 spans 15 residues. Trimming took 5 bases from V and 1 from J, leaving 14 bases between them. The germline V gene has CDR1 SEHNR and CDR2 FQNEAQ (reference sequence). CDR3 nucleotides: TGTGCCAGCAGCGAACTGGACAGAGAGAACACTGAAGCTTTCTTT. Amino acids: CASSELDRENTEAFF.

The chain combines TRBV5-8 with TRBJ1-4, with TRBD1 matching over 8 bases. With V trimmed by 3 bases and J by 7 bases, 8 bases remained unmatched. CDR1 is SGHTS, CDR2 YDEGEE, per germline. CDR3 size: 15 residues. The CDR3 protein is CASSSGQGIAEKLFF. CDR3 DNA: TGTGCCAGCAGCTCTGGACAGGGCATAGCTGAAAAACTGTTTTTT.

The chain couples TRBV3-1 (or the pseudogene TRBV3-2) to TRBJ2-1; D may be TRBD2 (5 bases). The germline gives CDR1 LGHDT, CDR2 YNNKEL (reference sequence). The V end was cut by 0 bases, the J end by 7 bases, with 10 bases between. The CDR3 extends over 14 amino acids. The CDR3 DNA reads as TGTGCCAGCAGCCAAGAGCGGGCCCAGAATGAGCAGTTCTTC. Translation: CASSQERAQNEQFF.

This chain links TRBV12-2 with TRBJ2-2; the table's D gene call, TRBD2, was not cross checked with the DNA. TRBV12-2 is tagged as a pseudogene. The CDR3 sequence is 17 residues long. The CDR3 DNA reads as TGTGCAAGTCGCTCCGGACTAGCGGGTCCGAACACCGGGGAGCTGTTTTTT. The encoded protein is CASRSGLAGPNTGELFF.

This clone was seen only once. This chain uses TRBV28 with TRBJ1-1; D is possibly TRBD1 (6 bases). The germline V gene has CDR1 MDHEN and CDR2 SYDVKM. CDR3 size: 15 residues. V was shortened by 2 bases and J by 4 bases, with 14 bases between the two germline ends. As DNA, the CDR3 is TGTGCCAGCAGTTTAACGGGGGGCGCGAGCACTGAAGCTTTCTTT. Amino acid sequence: CASSLTGGASTEAFF.

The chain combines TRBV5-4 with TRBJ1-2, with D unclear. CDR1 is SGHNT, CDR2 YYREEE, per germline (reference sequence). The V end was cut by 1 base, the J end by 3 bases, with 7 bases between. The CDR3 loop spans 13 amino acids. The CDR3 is CASSLMADYGYTF. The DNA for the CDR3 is TGTGCCAGCAGCTTGATGGCAGACTATGGCTACACCTTC.

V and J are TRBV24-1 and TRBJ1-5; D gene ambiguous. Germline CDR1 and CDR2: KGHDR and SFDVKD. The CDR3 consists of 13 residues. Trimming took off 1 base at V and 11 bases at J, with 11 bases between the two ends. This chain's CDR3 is CATSDFMGGAQHF. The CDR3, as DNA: TGTGCCACCAGTGATTTTATGGGCGGGGCCCAGCATTTT.

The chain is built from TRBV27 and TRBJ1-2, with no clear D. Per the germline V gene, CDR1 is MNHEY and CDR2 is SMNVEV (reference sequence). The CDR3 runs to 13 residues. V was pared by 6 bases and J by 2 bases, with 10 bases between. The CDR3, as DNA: TGTGCCAGCAGCCCCGGGATCAACTATGGCTACACCTTC. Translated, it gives CASSPGINYGYTF.